These T cell receptor beta chains were read from a single sample in a study of cytomegalovirus exposure and HLA in healthy donors. Profiling relied on immunoSEQ multiplex PCR, and the TCRdb table lists in-frame clones only, not all of them. The repertoire holds about 120,000 clones, with 77% as singletons. Sequencing used PBMCs. Receptor source: a man aged 18 to 30 in good health and CMV-seropositive. Each CDR3 is given with its conserved first and last residue. Each record gives: clone size, D gene, J gene, V gene, CDR3 DNA, CDR3 protein. The D gene is left open where the match is weak. Rows may omit the clone size; those that give it use once, few, many or a size class.

few,TRBD1,TRBJ1-2,TRBV4-1,TGCGCCAGCAGCCAAGGCGTTAGGACAGGGAATGGCTACACCTTC,CASSQGVRTGNGYTF
-,-,TRBJ2-5,TRBV2,TGTGCCAGCAGAGTGACAGGGAGGGAGACCCAGTACTTC,CASRVTGRETQYF
-,TRBD1,TRBJ1-1,TRBV2,TGTGCCAGCAGTCCAAGACAGGGTAACACTGAAGCTTTCTTT,CASSPRQGNTEAFF
-,TRBD1,TRBJ1-1,TRBV7-8,TGTGCCAGCAGCTTAGTAGGGACAGAGGCCAACACTGAAGCTTTCTTT,CASSLVGTEANTEAFF
-,-,TRBJ1-6,TRBV30,TGTGCCTGGAATGATCGGCAGGGCTCCTATAATTCACCCCTCCACTTT,CAWNDRQGSYNSPLHF
-,-,TRBJ1-4,TRBV5-1,TGCGCCAGCAGCTTAAGCGACGAAAAACTGTTTTTT,CASSLSDEKLFF
-,TRBD2,TRBJ2-2,TRBV12-5,TGTGCTAGTGGTCTCGGACTAGCTCCCGGGGAGCTGTTTTTT,CASGLGLAPGELFF
-,-,TRBJ2-5,TRBV7-9,TGTGCCAGCAGCCCAACTAGAATGGAGACCCAGTACTTC,CASSPTRMETQYF
once,-,TRBJ1-3,TRBV30,TGTGCCTGGAGTGTAGCGGTAAACACCATATATTTT,CAWSVAVNTIYF
-,-,TRBJ1-5,TRBV7-8,TGTGCCAGCAGCCTTCCAGGCCTTTCCCAGCATTTT,CASSLPGLSQHF
-,-,TRBJ1-2,TRBV5-1,TGCGCCAGCAGCAACACAGGGAGGGTGAGCTATGGCTACACCTTC,CASSNTGRVSYGYTF